This TCR beta chain originates from a study of blood T cell repertoires in COVID-19. Study overall: The United States, Italy and Spain provided the acute and convalescent COVID-19 samples. The cDNA or gDNA used as material had been derived from T cells, B-cell-depleted T cells, or PBMCs.

Across 20 to 25 US areas, participants ranged in age from about 18 to 100 years. Participants' own reports of clinical history determined their cohort assignment. Generated by immunoSEQ multiplex PCR, the TCRdb table keeps only in-frame clones and is missing some. Of about 150,000 clones in the sample, roughly 87% were seen once. V shed 6 bases and J 5 bases; nucleotides not matched to a gene: 3. This CDR3 region has 14 residues. Germline V CDR1 and CDR2: MNHEY, SVGAGI. The sample taken for sequencing was PBMCs or T cells enriched from blood (not recorded which). The chain recombines TRBV6-5 with TRBJ1-6, with 8 positions matching TRBD1. This sequence originates from a woman aged 40 to 50 who had been exposed to COVID-19. CDR3 in DNA: TGTGCCAGCAGAACAGGGGGAAATAATTCACCCCTCCACTTT. This gives the protein CASRTGGNNSPLHF.